The 20 T cell receptor beta chains presented below share a single source sample, sequenced in a study of T cells expressing NK-cell markers. For each CDR3 protein, TCRdb gives one entry from its re-call of the 5' RACE reads, without DNA. The sample includes about 21,000 distinct CDR3 sequences. The sample consisted of blood T cells: a sorted CD56 or NKG2C T cell subset, CD4+ or CD8+ T cells, or bulk PBMC T cells (not recorded which). Every receptor here comes from a man aged 18-69 years in good health.

This chain connects TRBV20-1 to TRBJ1-5; as DNA is missing, the TRBD1 call by TCRdb cannot be tested. The CDR3 extends over 16 amino acids. CDR1 and CDR2 (germline): DFQATT, SNEGSKA (reference sequence). The CDR3 sequence: CRHTGTGPYSNQPQHF.

This chain connects TRBV28 to TRBJ1-5. The CDR3 totals 12 residues. CDR1 is MDHEN, CDR2 SYDVKM, per germline. The CDR3 reads CASSQVNQPQHF.

The J gene is TRBJ2-7, the V gene TRBV5-1; there is no DNA to check the TCRdb D call of TRBD1. The germline gives CDR1 SGHRS, CDR2 YFSETQ. The CDR3 has 13 amino acids. Here the CDR3 reads CASSPGPSREQYF.

The chain combines TRBV12-3 or TRBV12-4 with TRBJ2-7; there is no DNA to check the TCRdb D call of TRBD2. The CDR3 contains 14 residues. The CDR3 region is CASSLKEGGYEQYF.

The chain has TRBV5-1 and TRBJ1-4. The CDR3 totals 15 residues. Germline-derived CDR1 and CDR2 are SGHRS and YFSETQ. CDR3 amino acids: CASSLLGPANEKLFF. The entire variable domain, with the rest obtained from reference TRBV5-1 and TRBJ1-4, is as follows: KAGVTQTPRYLIKTRGQQVTLSCSPISGHRSVSWYQQTPGQGLQFLFEYFSETQRNKGNFPGRFSGRQFSNSRSEMNVSTLELGDSALYLCASSLLGPANEKLFFGSGTQLSVL.

This chain connects TRBV6-1 to TRBJ1-5; TCRdb's D call, TRBD1, is unchecked because there is no DNA. In germline, CDR1 is MNHNS, CDR2 SASEGT. CDR3 length: 17 amino acids. The CDR3 is CASSEADHTGLSQPQHF.

This chain joins TRBV7-2 and TRBJ2-5; there is no DNA to check the TCRdb D call of TRBD1. The CDR3 totals 16 residues. Germline V gene sequence: CDR1 SGHTA, CDR2 FQGNSA. This CDR3 is CASSLKAPGSLETQYF.

J is TRBJ2-5 and V is TRBV20-1; TCRdb gives TRBD1 as the D gene, but with no DNA this cannot be confirmed. The germline V gene encodes CDR1 DFQATT and CDR2 SNEGSKA (reference sequence). There are 13 residues in the CDR3. The CDR3 sequence: CSAEGQGREAQYF.

This chain joins TRBV7-9 and TRBJ2-1. The CDR3 consists of 13 residues. CDR1 and CDR2 from the germline V gene are SEHNR and FQNEAQ (reference sequence). CDR3 sequence reads: CASIPLYYNEQFF.

This chain uses TRBV20-1 with TRBJ1-2; TCRdb gives TRBD1 as the D gene, but with no DNA this cannot be confirmed. This CDR3 region has 14 residues. The V gene's germline CDR1 is DFQATT and CDR2 SNEGSKA (reference sequence). The CDR3: CSAPWDRGTYGYTF.

The chain employs TRBV28 and TRBJ1-5. Germline values: CDR1 MDHEN, CDR2 SYDVKM. The CDR3 extends over 15 amino acids. The CDR3 reads CASSNREENNQPQHF.

This chain joins TRBV4-3 and TRBJ1-1. The length of the CDR3 is 16 residues. From germline, CDR1 is LGHNA and CDR2 YSLEER. This CDR3 is CASSQCKFSPLVEAFF.

The V and J genes are TRBV7-2 and TRBJ2-7; TCRdb proposes TRBD1, but this gene call is untestable without DNA. Looked up from germline, CDR1 is SGHTA and CDR2 is FQGNSA. The CDR3 loop spans 14 amino acids. The CDR3 region is CASSLVGTPYEQYF.

The chain carries TRBV11-2 and TRBJ2-7; there is no DNA to check the TCRdb D call of TRBD1. Germline CDR1 reads SGHAT; CDR2 reads FQNNGV. CDR3 size: 15 residues. The CDR3 here is CASSLSGQGLGEQYF.

V usage is TRBV3-1 and J usage is TRBJ2-7. This CDR3 comprises 14 residues. Per the germline V gene, CDR1 is LGHDT and CDR2 is YNNKEL (reference sequence). CDR3 sequence reads: CASSTQTQPYEQYF.

The chain carries TRBV5-4 and TRBJ2-1; no DNA is available, so the TRBD1 call from TCRdb remains unchecked. The CDR3 covers 16 residues. Germline CDR1 is SGHNT and CDR2 is YYREEE (reference sequence). CDR3 protein: CASSLKRTSSYNEQFF.

This chain joins TRBV10-1 and TRBJ2-2; TCRdb picks TRBD1, but there is no DNA to check that call. The germline V gene has CDR1 WNHNN and CDR2 SYGVQD (reference sequence). CDR3 size: 14 residues. CDR3 protein: CASRQGSGTGELFF.

The genes are TRBV6-5 and TRBJ1-1; TCRdb reports TRBD1, a call that lacks DNA to check it against. CDR3 length equals 11 residues. CDR1 is MNHEY, CDR2 SVGAGI, per germline. The CDR3 sequence: CASRLGPQAFF.

This chain joins TRBV6-2 or TRBV6-3 and TRBJ2-1; TCRdb's D call of TRBD2 is untestable without DNA. Germline values: CDR1 MNHEY, CDR2 SVGEGT. The CDR3 is 15 residues long. The CDR3: CASRSGTSSYNEQFF.

J is TRBJ1-1 and V is TRBV7-2; TCRdb picks TRBD1, but there is no DNA to check that call. The germline V gene encodes CDR1 SGHTA and CDR2 FQGNSA. The CDR3 length is 13 residues. The CDR3 region is CASSLGDRSEAFF.